Sequencing of this T cell receptor beta chain was carried out in a study of Graves' ophthalmopathy and Graves' hyperthyroidism. There are many counts of this clonotype. Its antigen is still unknown. The authors amplified TCR beta CDR3 regions from RNA transcripts. Second-round multiplex PCR came after first-round RT-PCR with HTBI primers. TCRdb recomputed calls from the multiplex PCR reads with MiXCR, one row per CDR3 protein. This repertoire shows over 150,000 distinct CDR3 sequences, approximately 38% found once; its top ten account for about 5.8%. CDR3 length: 16 amino acids. Germline lookup yields CDR1 SGHAT and CDR2 FQDESV (reference sequence). V lost 2 bases, J lost 4 bases, and 10 bases stayed unmatched. Ophthalmopathic donors had moderate-to-severe activity, CAS ≥3 and NOSPECS ≥4, with disease that had lasted under 3 months. Patients were diagnosed from clinical symptoms, serum thyroxine, TRAb, thyroid ultrasound and orbital computed tomography. 7.5 to 10 ml of fresh blood yielded the PBMCs by density gradient.

Study-level results: Appearing in blood as well were most expanded thyroid clonotypes above 0.001 frequency.

The V call is TRBV11-1, the J call TRBJ1-2; 7 bases are a match to TRBD1. This receptor was obtained from a woman aged 40 to 55 with Graves' ophthalmopathy. The sequenced sample consisted of peripheral blood. CDR3 sequence (DNA): TGTGCCAGCAGCTTATTCTTTCAGGGGGTGGTCTATGGCTACACCTTC. Amino acids: CASSLFFQGVVYGYTF. Supplemented by reference TRBV11-1 and TRBJ1-2, the full variable domain reads EAEVAQSPRYKITEKSQAVAFWCDPISGHATLYWYRQILGQGPELLVQFQDESVVDDSQLPKDRFSAERLKGVDSTLKIQPAELGDSAMYLCASSLFFQGVVYGYTFGSGTRLTVV.